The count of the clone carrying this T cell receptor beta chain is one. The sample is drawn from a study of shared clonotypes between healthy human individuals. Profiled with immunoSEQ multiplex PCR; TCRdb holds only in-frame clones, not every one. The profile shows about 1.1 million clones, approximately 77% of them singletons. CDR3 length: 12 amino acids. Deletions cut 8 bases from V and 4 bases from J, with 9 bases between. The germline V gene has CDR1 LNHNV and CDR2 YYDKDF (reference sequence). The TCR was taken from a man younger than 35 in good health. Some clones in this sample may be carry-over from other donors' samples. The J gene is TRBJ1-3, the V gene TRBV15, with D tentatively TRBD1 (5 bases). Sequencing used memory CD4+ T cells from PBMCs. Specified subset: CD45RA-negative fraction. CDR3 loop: CATSGYGNTIYF. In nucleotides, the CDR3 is TGTGCCACCTCAGGGTACGGAAACACCATATATTTT.